This is a list of T cell receptor beta chains from one sample in a study of shared clonotypes between healthy human individuals. The protocol was immunoSEQ multiplex PCR, while the TCRdb copy is restricted to in-frame clones and leaves out a portion. The sample yields 2 million to 2.5 million clones, approximately 94% seen once. Sequenced input: naive CD4+ T cells from PBMCs. The receptor set was obtained from a young man in good health. Some clones in this sample may be carry-over from other donors' samples. CDR3s include the opening cysteine and the closing phenylalanine or tryptophan. Fields, in order: D gene, clone size, V gene, J gene, CDR3 DNA, CDR3 protein. A D gene is named only where the DNA matches it firmly. A clone size is listed for some rows: how often the clone was seen (once, few, many), or a class if it is expanded.

D: TRBD1; size: .; V: TRBV28; J: TRBJ2-7; DNA: TGTGCCAGCATCCGCCAGGGACAGGGGGCGAGGGAGCAGTACTTC; CDR3: CASIRQGQGAREQYF
D: .; size: .; V: TRBV29-1; J: TRBJ2-7; DNA: TGCAGCGTGAGGGGTCGGGCAGGCTACGAGCAGTACTTC; CDR3: CSVRGRAGYEQYF
D: .; size: .; V: TRBV15; J: TRBJ2-1; DNA: TGTGCCACCGCATCGGGACTGGATGAGCAGTTCTTC; CDR3: CATASGLDEQFF
D: .; size: .; V: TRBV21-1; J: TRBJ1-1; DNA: TGTGCCAGCAGCAAAGGTAGGGGGCGAAGGATGAACACTGAAGCTTTCTTT; CDR3: CASSKGRGRRMNTEAFF
D: .; size: .; V: TRBV7-5; J: TRBJ1-2; DNA: TGTGTCAGAAGCCCGGACCCTAACAGGGGTCACTATGGCTACACCTTC; CDR3: CVRSPDPNRGHYGYTF
D: .; size: .; V: TRBV27; J: TRBJ2-3; DNA: TGTGCCAGCCTCCCCTTGGGCAGCAGGGACACAGATACGCAGTATTTT; CDR3: CASLPLGSRDTDTQYF
D: TRBD2; size: .; V: TRBV5-4; J: TRBJ2-5; DNA: TGTGCCAGCAGCCCCACTCGGACTAGCGGGAGTTATGAGACCCAGTACTTC; CDR3: CASSPTRTSGSYETQYF
D: .; size: .; V: TRBV5-6; J: TRBJ1-2; DNA: TGTGCCAGCAGCCTAGAGGGGGGCTATGGCTACACCTTC; CDR3: CASSLEGGYGYTF
D: .; size: .; V: TRBV7-2; J: TRBJ1-2; DNA: TGTGCCAGCAGCTTTCTGGGACTAGTCTATGGCTACACCTTC; CDR3: CASSFLGLVYGYTF
D: .; size: .; V: TRBV5-5; J: TRBJ1-1; DNA: TGTGCCAGCAGTTCTGATCGACCAGGAGCTAACACTGAAGCTTTCTTT; CDR3: CASSSDRPGANTEAFF
D: .; size: .; V: TRBV5-4; J: TRBJ1-5; DNA: TGTGCCAGCAGCTTGCTGGGGAGCAATCAGCCCCAGCATTTT; CDR3: CASSLLGSNQPQHF
D: .; size: .; V: TRBV28; J: TRBJ1-5; DNA: TGTGCCAGCAATCTACCCACAGGTAACTATCAGCCCCAGCATTTT; CDR3: CASNLPTGNYQPQHF
D: .; size: .; V: TRBV6-4; J: TRBJ2-1; DNA: TGTGCCAGCAGTGACTCGGGGGGGCCCGTCAATGAGCAGTTCTTC; CDR3: CASSDSGGPVNEQFF
D: .; size: .; V: TRBV7-3; J: TRBJ2-2; DNA: TGTGCCAGCAGCTCTACCGGCGGGGAGCTGTTTTTT; CDR3: CASSSTGGELFF
D: TRBD2; size: .; V: TRBV7-9; J: TRBJ2-1; DNA: TGTGCCAGCAGCCCTAACCAGCCCGGGACTAGCGGGATTCCCCATGAGCAGTTCTTC; CDR3: CASSPNQPGTSGIPHEQFF
D: .; size: few; V: TRBV4-1; J: TRBJ1-1; DNA: TGCGCCAGCAGCTCTCCGACGGCCAACACTGAAGCTTTCTTT; CDR3: CASSSPTANTEAFF
D: .; size: .; V: TRBV28; J: TRBJ1-1; DNA: TGTGCCAGCAGGACTTTGGGGAGCCCGCACACTGAAGCTTTCTTT; CDR3: CASRTLGSPHTEAFF
D: .; size: once; V: TRBV21-1; J: TRBJ1-5; DNA: TGTGCCAGCAGCAAAGCACAGGAAAACAATCAGCCCCAGCATTTT; CDR3: CASSKAQENNQPQHF
D: .; size: .; V: TRBV5-1; J: TRBJ2-7; DNA: TGCGCCAGCAGCGAGACAGTACCCTCCTACGAGCAGTACTTC; CDR3: CASSETVPSYEQYF
D: TRBD1; size: .; V: TRBV7-9; J: TRBJ2-7; DNA: TGTGCCAGCAGCTTGTCGAGGACAGGGAATGGGTACGAGCAGTACTTC; CDR3: CASSLSRTGNGYEQYF
D: TRBD2; size: .; V: TRBV6-5; J: TRBJ2-7; DNA: TGTGCCAGCAGCTCATCGACTAGCGGGAGAAACGAGCAGTACTTC; CDR3: CASSSSTSGRNEQYF
D: .; size: .; V: TRBV19; J: TRBJ2-3; DNA: TGTGCCAGTAGTAACCAGGTTAGAACAGATACGCAGTATTTT; CDR3: CASSNQVRTDTQYF
D: .; size: few; V: TRBV19; J: TRBJ1-1; DNA: TGTGCCAGTACGTTAGCAGGACGTGGAACTGAAGCTTTCTTT; CDR3: CASTLAGRGTEAFF
D: .; size: .; V: TRBV10-3; J: TRBJ2-1; DNA: TGTGCCATCAGGGAGCACCGGGAGGCTCCCCAGGGGGGTGAGCAGTTCTTC; CDR3: CAIREHREAPQGGEQFF
D: .; size: .; V: TRBV9; J: TRBJ1-2; DNA: TGTGCCAGCAGCGTACAGGGTGGGGGCTACACCTTC; CDR3: CASSVQGGGYTF